These 17 T cell receptor beta chains were all obtained from the same sample, sequenced in a study of identical twins. Each CDR3 protein gets one entry after TCRdb re-called the 5' RACE reads with MiXCR. The data hold some 710,000 distinct CDR3 sequences, with around 5.7% observed a single time. Sequencing was done on a sample of naive T cells sorted from blood. These TCRs come from a man younger than 30 in good health.

This clonotype came up many times. This sequence joins TRBV20-1 and TRBJ2-3; D may correspond to TRBD1 or TRBD2 (5 bases each). Germline V gives CDR1 DFQATT, CDR2 SNEGSKA (reference sequence). The CDR3 is 13 residues long. V lost 3 bases to trimming and J lost 11 bases, with 18 bases between them. The CDR3 DNA is TGCAGTGCTAGGGACGGGGCTTCTACGGTGCAGTATTTT. This sequence encodes CSARDGASTVQYF.

The chain recombines TRBV7-6 with TRBJ2-2; D is ambiguous. Germline V gene lookup returns CDR1 SGHVS and CDR2 FNYEAQ. The CDR3 is 15 amino acids. Trimming removed 0 bases at V and 2 bases at J, with 7 bases between. This CDR3 reads CASSLALGNTGELFF. The CDR3 DNA sequence: TGTGCCAGCAGCTTAGCGCTCGGTAACACCGGGGAGCTGTTTTTT.

This clonotype turned up a few times. The rearrangement joins TRBV15 to TRBJ1-2, with D uncertain. CDR1 is LNHNV, CDR2 YYDKDF, per germline (reference sequence). Trimming shortened V by 0 bases and J by 4 bases, and 12 bases separated the two germline ends. The length of the CDR3 is 15 residues. CDR3 sequence: CATSREAGESYGYTF. In DNA, the CDR3 is TGTGCCACCAGCAGAGAAGCTGGGGAGAGCTATGGCTACACCTTC.

The V gene is TRBV24-1, the J gene TRBJ2-1; TRBD2 agrees at 14 bases. Germline V gene sequence: CDR1 KGHDR, CDR2 SFDVKD. V was pared by 5 bases and J by 2 bases, with 10 bases of the junction left unmatched. This CDR3 has 19 residues. CDR3 amino acids: CATSAPSGTSGSPYNEQFF. DNA for the CDR3: TGTGCCACCAGTGCTCCCTCCGGGACTAGCGGGAGTCCCTACAATGAGCAGTTCTTC.

This clonotype was picked up a small number of times. The chain combines TRBV27 with TRBJ2-7; D ambiguous. V lost 6 bases, J lost 0 bases, and 12 bases lay in between. The CDR3 spans 14 residues. From germline, CDR1 is MNHEY and CDR2 SMNVEV (reference sequence). The CDR3 coding sequence is TGTGCCAGCAGCTTGTACTACCTCTCCTACGAGCAGTACGTC. It yields the protein CASSLYYLSYEQYV.

V usage is TRBV27 and J usage is TRBJ1-1; perhaps TRBD1 as D (6 bases). The CDR3 contains 17 residues. V was pared by 0 bases and J by 10 bases, with 24 bases between. The V gene's germline CDR1 is MNHEY and CDR2 SMNVEV (reference sequence). The CDR3 region has the DNA TGTGCCAGCAGTTTATCGCGTGACAGGCTTTTCACTCAGGGAGCTTTCTTT. It yields the protein CASSLSRDRLFTQGAFF.

This clonotype was seen ten or more times. The J gene is TRBJ2-7, the V gene TRBV6-5; either TRBD1 or TRBD2 may fit D (5 bases each). V lost 5 bases and J lost 2, with 13 bases in between. CDR1 MNHEY and CDR2 SVGAGI come from the germline V gene. This CDR3 spans 14 amino acids. The CDR3 sequence is CASSNTGTTYEQYF. The DNA of the CDR3 is TGTGCCAGCAGTAACACCGGGACCACCTACGAGCAGTACTTC.

This clonotype was seen many times. The rearrangement links TRBV12-3 or TRBV12-4 to TRBJ1-4, with D perhaps matching TRBD1 (5 bases). This CDR3 region has 15 residues. V was cut by 6 bases and J by 5 bases, with 16 bases left in between. CDR3 region: CASSATGGENEKLFF. CDR3 in DNA: TGTGCCAGCAGCGCCACGGGGGGTGAGAATGAAAAACTGTTTTTT.

This chain links TRBV28 with TRBJ2-7; no firm D call. Trimming left V 7 bases short and J 3 bases short, with 16 bases between. Germline V CDR1 and CDR2: MDHEN, SYDVKM. The CDR3 is made up of 14 amino acids. CDR3 sequence (DNA): TGTGCCAGCACCCCCCGGAGTACCCTCTACGAGCAGTACTTC. Amino acids: CASTPRSTLYEQYF.

In this sample, this clonotype turned up many times. CDR3 coding DNA: TGCGCCAGCAGCCAAGGGACAAGTTACACCGGGGAGCTGTTTTTT. Amino acid sequence: CASSQGTSYTGELFF. The rearrangement joins TRBV4-1 to TRBJ2-2, with a tentative D call TRBD1 (5 bases). V lost 1 base and J 3 bases, leaving 9 bases between the germline ends. CDR1 is MGHRA, CDR2 YSYEKL, per germline. The CDR3 consists of 15 residues.

This clonotype appeared a few times. This chain links TRBV9 with TRBJ2-2, with 8 bases matching TRBD2. Germline V gene lookup returns CDR1 SGDLS and CDR2 YYNGEE. V lost 0 bases to trimming and J lost 7 bases; unmatched junction nucleotides: 8. This CDR3 spans 16 amino acids. The CDR3, as DNA: TGTGCCAGCAGCGTAGAGATTAGCGGGACCCGCGGGGAGCTGTTTTTT. It encodes CASSVEISGTRGELFF.

This chain links TRBV5-1 with TRBJ1-1, with D unclear. V was shortened by 0 bases and J by 8 bases, with 11 bases between the two germline ends. CDR1 is SGHRS and CDR2 is YFSETQ in the germline V gene. The CDR3 sequence is 13 residues long. The CDR3 region has the DNA TGCGCCAGCAGCTTGGAGTTGGCAAGGGAAGCTTTCTTT. This encodes CASSLELAREAFF.

The CDR3 protein is CASLSARGLEETQYF. The CDR3 nucleotides read TGTGCCAGCCTTTCGGCCAGAGGGCTAGAAGAGACCCAGTACTTC. The V and J genes are TRBV27 and TRBJ2-5, with D possibly being TRBD2 (5 bases). The CDR3 totals 15 residues. Germline-derived CDR1 and CDR2 are MNHEY and SMNVEV (reference sequence). Trimming shortened V by 8 bases and J by 3 bases, and 19 bases separated the two germline ends.

The chain recombines TRBV5-1 with TRBJ2-7; D is uncertain. V was shortened by 4 bases and J by 2 bases, with 10 bases between the two germline ends. The CDR3 contains 13 residues. Germline V gene sequence: CDR1 SGHRS, CDR2 YFSETQ. The DNA for the CDR3 is TGCGCCAGCAGCACAAGGGATACCTACGAGCAGTACTTC. Its protein is CASSTRDTYEQYF. Variable domain in full (rest from reference TRBV5-1 and TRBJ2-7): KAGVTQTPRYLIKTRGQQVTLSCSPISGHRSVSWYQQTPGQGLQFLFEYFSETQRNKGNFPGRFSGRQFSNSRSEMNVSTLELGDSALYLCASSTRDTYEQYFGPGTRLTVT.

This clonotype was counted many times. The chain has TRBV5-1 and TRBJ2-5; D not resolved. Germline CDR1 is SGHRS and CDR2 is YFSETQ. Trimming removed 1 base from V and 1 base from J, with 5 bases in between. The CDR3 length is 13 residues. CDR3 amino acids: CASSLFSQETQYF. The CDR3, as DNA: TGCGCCAGCAGCTTGTTTAGCCAAGAGACCCAGTACTTC.

This clonotype has at least ten counts. The chain's CDR3 is CASSSQVASGELFF. The CDR3 nucleotides read TGTGCCAGCAGCTCCCAAGTAGCCTCCGGGGAGCTGTTTTTT. This chain uses TRBV7-3 with TRBJ2-2; the D is unclear. This CDR3 spans 14 amino acids. Germline assignment: CDR1 SGHTA and CDR2 FQGTGA. V was trimmed by 4 bases and J by 6 bases, leaving 12 bases between them.

The J gene is TRBJ2-1, the V gene TRBV7-9; TRBD1 agrees at 9 bases. V shed 5 bases, J shed 10 bases, and the junction held 12 bases outside the gene matches. Germline loops: CDR1 SEHNR, CDR2 FQNEAQ (reference sequence). This CDR3 comprises 15 residues. CDR3 bases: TGTGCCAGCAGCCCCTGGACAGGGGAGTCTTGGGAGCAGTTCTTC. Translating gives CASSPWTGESWEQFF.